These 9 T cell receptor beta chains were sequenced from one sample in a study of tumor-infiltrating lymphocytes in localized non-small cell lung cancer. The assay was immunoSEQ multiplex PCR, and TCRdb's table has in-frame clones only and misses some. The data contain 11,000 to 15,000 clones, under 70% of them singletons. Sequenced sample: uninvolved lung tissue not adjacent to the tumor. Source of these receptors: a human donor with non-small cell lung cancer.

By its share, this clone is medium-sized. The chain has TRBV30 and TRBJ1-5; 8 bases are shared with TRBD1. The ends lost 0 bases at V and 7 bases at J; junction bases unmatched: 11. The length of the CDR3 is 16 residues. The germline CDR1 and CDR2 sequences are GTSNPN and SVGIG (reference sequence). CDR3 in amino acids: CAWSVQGRGQGQPQHF. CDR3 in DNA: TGTGCCTGGAGTGTACAGGGCAGGGGGCAGGGACAGCCCCAGCATTTT. The full variable domain, its missing parts supplied by reference TRBV30 and TRBJ1-5, is SQTIHQWPATLVQPVGSPLSLECTVEGTSNPNLYWYRQAAGRGLQLLFYSVGIGQISSEVPQNLSASRPQDRQFILSSKKLLLSDSGFYLCAWSVQGRGQGQPQHFGDGTRLSIL.

The chain is built from TRBV5-6 and TRBJ1-1; TRBD1 might be the D (5 bases). This CDR3 region has 15 residues. Germline-derived CDR1 and CDR2 are SGHDT and YYEEEE. V was shortened by 4 bases and J by 6 bases, with 19 bases between the two germline ends. This CDR3 reads CASSPRLGVGAEAFF. DNA for the CDR3: TGTGCCAGCAGCCCCCGTTTGGGGGTCGGAGCTGAAGCTTTCTTT.

The chain is built from TRBV19 and TRBJ1-1; D gene uncertain. This CDR3 has 15 amino acids. Between the trimmed V and J ends, which lost 5 bases and 1 base, there was a span of 14 bases. Germline CDR1 is LNHDA and CDR2 is SQIVND (reference sequence). The CDR3 region is CASSPRVLTNTEAFF. In DNA form, the CDR3 reads TGTGCCAGTAGTCCCCGGGTCTTGACGAACACTGAAGCTTTCTTT. Combining the CDR3 with reference TRBV19 and TRBJ1-1 gives the whole variable domain DGGITQSPKYLFRKEGQNVTLSCEQNLNHDAMYWYRQDPGQGLRLIYYSQIVNDFQKGDIAEGYSVSREKKESFPLTVTSAQKNPTAFYLCASSPRVLTNTEAFFGQGTRLTVV.

The rearrangement joins TRBV13 to TRBJ2-7, with D unclear. CDR1 is PRHDT and CDR2 is FYEKMQ in the germline V gene (reference sequence). V dropped 2 bases and J dropped 3 bases, with 8 bases sitting between them. The CDR3 contains 13 residues. The CDR3 reads CASSLNLYYEQYF. The CDR3 coding sequence is TGTGCCAGCAGCTTAAATCTCTACTACGAGCAGTACTTC.

The gene calls are TRBV14 and TRBJ2-1; D gene unclear. This CDR3 has 15 residues. Germline V gives CDR1 SGHDN, CDR2 FVKESK. V was trimmed by 6 bases and J by 0 bases, leaving 12 bases between them. CDR3 coding DNA: TGTGCCAGCAGAGGTACCTTGAGCTCCTACAATGAGCAGTTCTTC. Translated, it gives CASRGTLSSYNEQFF.

In its sample, this clone was seen a few times. The chain employs TRBV19 and TRBJ1-2; 7 nucleotides line up with TRBD1. This CDR3 region has 13 residues. The ends lost 7 bases at V and 4 bases at J; junction bases unmatched: 6. From germline, CDR1 is LNHDA and CDR2 SQIVND (reference sequence). Here the CDR3 DNA reads TGTGCCAGTACTGGGACAGACATCTATGGCTACACCTTC. Translating gives CASTGTDIYGYTF.

This chain uses TRBV9 with TRBJ1-1; D is unclear. The CDR3 runs to 15 residues. Germline V CDR1 and CDR2: SGDLS, YYNGEE. V was clipped by 4 bases and J by 1 base, with 14 bases between them. CDR3 amino acids: CASSPTHNSNTEAFF. CDR3 sequence (DNA): TGTGCCAGCAGCCCGACGCACAACTCGAACACTGAAGCTTTCTTT.

This chain links TRBV5-8 with TRBJ1-1, with D unclear. V was pared by 4 bases and J by 0 bases, with 13 bases between. The CDR3 runs to 15 residues. CDR1 is SGHTS, CDR2 YDEGEE, per germline. The CDR3 reads CASSVRMTMNTEAFF. DNA for the CDR3: TGTGCCAGCAGCGTCCGGATGACCATGAACACTGAAGCTTTCTTT.

This clone occurred a few times. V is TRBV30 and J is TRBJ2-1, with TRBD2 matching over 10 bases. V lost 5 bases, J lost 2 bases, and 3 bases stayed unmatched. Per germline, CDR1 GTSNPN and CDR2 SVGIG (reference sequence). The CDR3 totals 14 residues. The DNA for the CDR3 is TGTGCCTGGCTAGCGGGGGAAGCCTACAATGAGCAGTTCTTC. Translating it yields CAWLAGEAYNEQFF.